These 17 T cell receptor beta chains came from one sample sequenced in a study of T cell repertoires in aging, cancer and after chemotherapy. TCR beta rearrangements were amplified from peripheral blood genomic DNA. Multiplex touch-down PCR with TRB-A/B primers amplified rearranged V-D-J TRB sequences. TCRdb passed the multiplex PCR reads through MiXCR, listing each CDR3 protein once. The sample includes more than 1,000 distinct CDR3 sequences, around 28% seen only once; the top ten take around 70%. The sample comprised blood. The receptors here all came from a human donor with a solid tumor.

The CDR3 sequence: CASSRPPGTDIQYF. DNA for the CDR3: TGTGCCAGCAGCCGGCCCCCAGGTACGGACATTCAGTACTTC. The rearrangement joins TRBV5-5 to TRBJ2-4; D not resolved. V lost 4 bases and J lost 8, with 16 bases in between. Germline lookup yields CDR1 SGHKS and CDR2 YYEKEE (reference sequence). The CDR3 is 14 amino acids.

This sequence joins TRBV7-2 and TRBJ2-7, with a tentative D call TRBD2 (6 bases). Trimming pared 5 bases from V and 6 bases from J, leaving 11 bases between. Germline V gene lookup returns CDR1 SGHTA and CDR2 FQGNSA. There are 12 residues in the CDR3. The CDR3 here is CASSLYGSEQYF. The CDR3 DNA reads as TGTGCCAGCAGCCTCTACGGGAGCGAGCAGTACTTC. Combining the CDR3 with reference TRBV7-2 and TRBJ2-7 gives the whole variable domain GAGVSQSPSNKVTEKGKDVELRCDPISGHTALYWYRQSLGQGLEFLIYFQGNSAPDKSGLPSDRFSAERTGGSVSTLTIQRTQQEDSAVYLCASSLYGSEQYFGPGTRLTVT.

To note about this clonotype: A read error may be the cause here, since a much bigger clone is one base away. The CDR3 DNA reads TGTGCCAGCAGTTTCGACGGGGGCAGCTACAAGCAGTACTTC. It codes for CASSFDGGSYKQYF. The rearrangement joins TRBV12-3 or TRBV12-4 to TRBJ2-7; the D call may be TRBD1 or TRBD2 (6 bases each). The CDR3 is 14 amino acids.

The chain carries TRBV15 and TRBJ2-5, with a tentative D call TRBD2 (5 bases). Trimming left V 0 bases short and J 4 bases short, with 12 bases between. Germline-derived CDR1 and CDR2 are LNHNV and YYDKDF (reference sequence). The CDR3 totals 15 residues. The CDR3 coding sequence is TGTGCCACCAGCAGAGATGGGAGCGCGGGAGAGACCCAGTACTTC. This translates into CATSRDGSAGETQYF.

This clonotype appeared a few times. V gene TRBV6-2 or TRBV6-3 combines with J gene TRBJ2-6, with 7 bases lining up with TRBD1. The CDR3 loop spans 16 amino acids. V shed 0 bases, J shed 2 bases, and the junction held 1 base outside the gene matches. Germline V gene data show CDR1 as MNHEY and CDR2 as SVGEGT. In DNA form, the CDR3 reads TGTGCCAGCAGTTACTCTACAGGGGCTGGGGCCAACGTCCTGACTTTC. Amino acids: CASSYSTGAGANVLTF.

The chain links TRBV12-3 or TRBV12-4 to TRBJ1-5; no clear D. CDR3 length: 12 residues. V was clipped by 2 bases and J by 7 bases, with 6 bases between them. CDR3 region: CASSLSRQPQHF. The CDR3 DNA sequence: TGTGCCAGCAGTTTATCGCGGCAGCCCCAGCATTTT.

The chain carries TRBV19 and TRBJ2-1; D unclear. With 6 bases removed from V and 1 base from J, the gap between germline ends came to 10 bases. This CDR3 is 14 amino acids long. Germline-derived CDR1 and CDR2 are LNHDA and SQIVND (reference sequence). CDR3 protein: CASRRQASYNEQFF. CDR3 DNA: TGTGCCAGTAGAAGGCAGGCATCCTACAATGAGCAGTTCTTC.

DNA for the CDR3: TGTGCCAGCAGCCGGACTAGCCCCGGGGAGCTGTTTTTT. Translating it yields CASSRTSPGELFF. The chain joins TRBV7-6 to TRBJ2-2; 8 nucleotides line up with TRBD2. The CDR3 runs to 13 residues. Trimming cost V 5 bases and J 6 bases; bases outside gene matches: 2. From germline, CDR1 is SGHVS and CDR2 FNYEAQ.

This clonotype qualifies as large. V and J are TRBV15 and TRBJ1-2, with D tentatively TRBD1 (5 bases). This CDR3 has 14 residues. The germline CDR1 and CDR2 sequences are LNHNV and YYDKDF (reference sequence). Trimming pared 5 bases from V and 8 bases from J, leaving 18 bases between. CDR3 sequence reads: CATSYLQGEGGYTF. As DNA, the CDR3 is TGTGCCACCAGCTACCTCCAGGGTGAGGGAGGCTACACCTTC.

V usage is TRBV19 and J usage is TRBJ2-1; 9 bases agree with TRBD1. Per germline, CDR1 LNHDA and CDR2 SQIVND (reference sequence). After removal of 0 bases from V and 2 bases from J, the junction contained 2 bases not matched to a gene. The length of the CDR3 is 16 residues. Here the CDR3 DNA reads TGTGCCAGTAGTATAGAAGGGACAGGGCCCTACAATGAGCAGTTCTTC. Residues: CASSIEGTGPYNEQFF.

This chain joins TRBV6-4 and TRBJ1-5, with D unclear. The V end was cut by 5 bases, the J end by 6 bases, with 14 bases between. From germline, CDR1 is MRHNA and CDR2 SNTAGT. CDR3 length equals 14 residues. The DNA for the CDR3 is TGTGCCAGCAGTACCGACGGGCTAGGTCAGCCCCAGCATTTT. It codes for CASSTDGLGQPQHF.

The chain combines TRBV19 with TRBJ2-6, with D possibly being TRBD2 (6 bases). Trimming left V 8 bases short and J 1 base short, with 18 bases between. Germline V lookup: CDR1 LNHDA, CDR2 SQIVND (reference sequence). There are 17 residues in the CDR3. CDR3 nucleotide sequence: TGTGCCAGTCGATCCGGGACGGCGGGGTCTGGGGCCAACGTCCTGACTTTC. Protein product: CASRSGTAGSGANVLTF.

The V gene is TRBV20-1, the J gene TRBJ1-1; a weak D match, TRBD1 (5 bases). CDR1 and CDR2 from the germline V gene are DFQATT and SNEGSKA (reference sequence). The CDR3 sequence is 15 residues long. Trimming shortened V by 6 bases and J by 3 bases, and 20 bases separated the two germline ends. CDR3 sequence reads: CSAPSGGSLDTEAFF. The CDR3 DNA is TGCAGTGCCCCCTCCGGGGGGTCCCTCGACACTGAAGCTTTCTTT.

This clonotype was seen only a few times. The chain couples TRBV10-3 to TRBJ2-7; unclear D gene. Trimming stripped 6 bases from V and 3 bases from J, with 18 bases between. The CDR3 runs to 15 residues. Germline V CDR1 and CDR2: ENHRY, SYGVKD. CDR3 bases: TGTGCCATCAGAGACCCCTTCGACCTTTTCTACGAGCAGTACTTC. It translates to CAIRDPFDLFYEQYF.

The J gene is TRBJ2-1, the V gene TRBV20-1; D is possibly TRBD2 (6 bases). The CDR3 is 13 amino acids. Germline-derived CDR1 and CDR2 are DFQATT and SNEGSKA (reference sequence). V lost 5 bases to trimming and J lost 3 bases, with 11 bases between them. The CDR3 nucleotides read TGCAGTGCTCCCCTGCGGGGCTACAATGAGCAGTTCTTC. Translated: CSAPLRGYNEQFF.

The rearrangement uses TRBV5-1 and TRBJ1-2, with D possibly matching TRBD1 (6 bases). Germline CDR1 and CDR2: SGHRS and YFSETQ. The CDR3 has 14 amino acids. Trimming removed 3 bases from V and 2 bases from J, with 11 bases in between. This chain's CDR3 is CASSSRGTNYGYTF. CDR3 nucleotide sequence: TGCGCCAGCAGCTCCAGAGGGACAAACTATGGCTACACCTTC.

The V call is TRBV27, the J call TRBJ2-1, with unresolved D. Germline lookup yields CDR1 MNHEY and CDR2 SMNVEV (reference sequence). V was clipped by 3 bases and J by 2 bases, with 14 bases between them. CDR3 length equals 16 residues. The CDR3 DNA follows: TGTGCCAGCAGTTTGGGGTCCCCCGAGACCTACAATGAGCAGTTCTTC. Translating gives CASSLGSPETYNEQFF.